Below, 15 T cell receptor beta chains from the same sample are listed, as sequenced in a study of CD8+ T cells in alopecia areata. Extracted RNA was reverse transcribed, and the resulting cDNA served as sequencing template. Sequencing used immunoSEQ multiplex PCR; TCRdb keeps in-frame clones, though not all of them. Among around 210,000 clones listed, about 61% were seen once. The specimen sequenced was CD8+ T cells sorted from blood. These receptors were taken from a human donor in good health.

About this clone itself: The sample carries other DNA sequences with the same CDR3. The CDR3 sequence: CASSYGETQYF. The CDR3 DNA sequence: TGTGCCAGCAGCTATGGAGAGACCCAGTACTTC. The chain uses TRBV7-9 and TRBJ2-5; D gene uncertain. From germline, CDR1 is SEHNR and CDR2 FQNEAQ (reference sequence). V was pared by 4 bases and J by 4 bases, with 4 bases between. The CDR3 is 11 amino acids.

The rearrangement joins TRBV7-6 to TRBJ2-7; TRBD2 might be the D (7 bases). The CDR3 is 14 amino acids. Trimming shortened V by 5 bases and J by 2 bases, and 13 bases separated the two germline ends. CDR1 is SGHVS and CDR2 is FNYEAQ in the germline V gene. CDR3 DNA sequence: TGTGCCAGCAGCCCAACGGGGGGCCCCTACGAGCAGTACTTC. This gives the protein CASSPTGGPYEQYF.

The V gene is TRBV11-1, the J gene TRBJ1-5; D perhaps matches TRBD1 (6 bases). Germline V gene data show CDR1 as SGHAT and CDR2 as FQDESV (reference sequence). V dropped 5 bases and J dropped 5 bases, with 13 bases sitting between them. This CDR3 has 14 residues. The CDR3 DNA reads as TGTGCCAGCAGCCAGACAGGAGGTGATCAGCCCCAGCATTTT. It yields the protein CASSQTGGDQPQHF.

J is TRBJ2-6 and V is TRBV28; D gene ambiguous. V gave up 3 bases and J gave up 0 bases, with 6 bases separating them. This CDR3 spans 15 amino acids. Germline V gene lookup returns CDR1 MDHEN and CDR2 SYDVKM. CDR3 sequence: CASSLVGSGANVLTF. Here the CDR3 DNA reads TGTGCCAGCAGTTTGGTGGGCTCTGGGGCCAACGTCCTGACTTTC.

The CDR3 region is CATSGTQDSYEQYF. CDR3 sequence (DNA): TGTGCCACCAGCGGGACTCAGGACTCCTACGAGCAGTACTTC. V gene TRBV15 combines with J gene TRBJ2-7; D possibly corresponds to TRBD2 (6 bases). The CDR3 has 14 residues. Trimming cost V 5 bases and J 0 bases, with 11 bases left between them. Germline CDR1 LNHNV, CDR2 YYDKDF (reference sequence).

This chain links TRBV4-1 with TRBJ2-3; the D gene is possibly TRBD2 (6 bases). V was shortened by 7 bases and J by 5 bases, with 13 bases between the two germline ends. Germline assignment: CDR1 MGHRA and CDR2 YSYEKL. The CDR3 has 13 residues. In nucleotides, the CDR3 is TGCGCCAGCACCAGCGGGCGAGGAGATACGCAGTATTTT. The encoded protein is CASTSGRGDTQYF.

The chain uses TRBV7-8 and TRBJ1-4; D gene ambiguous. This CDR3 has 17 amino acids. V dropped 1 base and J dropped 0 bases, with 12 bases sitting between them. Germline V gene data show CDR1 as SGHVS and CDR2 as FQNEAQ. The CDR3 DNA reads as TGTGCCAGCAGCTTAGGGCCGGAAGATCCAACTAATGAAAAACTGTTTTTT. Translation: CASSLGPEDPTNEKLFF.

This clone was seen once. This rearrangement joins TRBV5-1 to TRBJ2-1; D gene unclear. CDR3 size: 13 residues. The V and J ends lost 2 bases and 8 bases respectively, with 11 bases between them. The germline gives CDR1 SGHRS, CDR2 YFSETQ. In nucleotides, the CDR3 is TGCGCCAGCAGCTTCTTGATAGGCGATGAGCAGTTCTTC. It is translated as CASSFLIGDEQFF.

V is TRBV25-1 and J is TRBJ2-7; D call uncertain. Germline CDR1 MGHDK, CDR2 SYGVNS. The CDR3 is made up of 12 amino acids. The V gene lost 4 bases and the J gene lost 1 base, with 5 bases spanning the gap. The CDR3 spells CASSGPSYEQYF. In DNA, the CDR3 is TGTGCCAGCAGTGGACCTTCCTACGAGCAGTACTTC.

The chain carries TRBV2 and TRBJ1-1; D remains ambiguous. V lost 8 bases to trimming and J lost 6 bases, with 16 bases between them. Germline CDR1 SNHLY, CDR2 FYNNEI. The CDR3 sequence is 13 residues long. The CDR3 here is CASVPATSAEAFF. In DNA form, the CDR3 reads TGTGCCAGCGTACCCGCCACCAGTGCTGAAGCTTTCTTT.

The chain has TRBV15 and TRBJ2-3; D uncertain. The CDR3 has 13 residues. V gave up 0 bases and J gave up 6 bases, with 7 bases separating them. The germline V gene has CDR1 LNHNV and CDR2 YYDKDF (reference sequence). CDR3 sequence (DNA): TGTGCCACCAGCAGAGATTCCGGGGATACGCAGTATTTT. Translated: CATSRDSGDTQYF.

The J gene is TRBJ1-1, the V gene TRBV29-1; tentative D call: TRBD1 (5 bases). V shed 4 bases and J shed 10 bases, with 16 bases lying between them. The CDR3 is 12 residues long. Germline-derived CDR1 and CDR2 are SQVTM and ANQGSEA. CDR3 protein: CSVGGDLGSAFF. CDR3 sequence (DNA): TGCAGCGTTGGAGGGGACCTGGGATCAGCTTTCTTT.

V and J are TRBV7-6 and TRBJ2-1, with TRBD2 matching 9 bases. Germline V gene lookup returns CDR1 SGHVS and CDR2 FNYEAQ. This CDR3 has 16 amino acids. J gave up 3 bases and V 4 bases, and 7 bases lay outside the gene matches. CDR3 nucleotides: TGTGCCAGCAGCTCCTTAGCGGGGGTGAACTACAATGAGCAGTTCTTC. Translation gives CASSSLAGVNYNEQFF.

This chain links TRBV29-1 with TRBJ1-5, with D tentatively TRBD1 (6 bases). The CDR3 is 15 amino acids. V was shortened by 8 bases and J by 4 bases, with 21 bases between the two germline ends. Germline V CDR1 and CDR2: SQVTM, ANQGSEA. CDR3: CSPIRGQGSNQPQHF. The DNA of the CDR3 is TGCAGCCCTATACGAGGTCAGGGGAGTAATCAGCCCCAGCATTTT.

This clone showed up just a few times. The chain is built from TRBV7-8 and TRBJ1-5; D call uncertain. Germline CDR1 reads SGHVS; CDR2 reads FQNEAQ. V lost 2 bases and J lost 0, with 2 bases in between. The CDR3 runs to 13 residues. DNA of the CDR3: TGTGCCAGCAGCTTAAGTAGCAATCAGCCCCAGCATTTT. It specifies CASSLSSNQPQHF. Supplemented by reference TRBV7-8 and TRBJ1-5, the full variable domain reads GAGVSQSPRYKVAKRGQDVALRCDPISGHVSLFWYQQALGQGPEFLTYFQNEAQLDKSGLPSDRFFAERPEGSVSTLKIQRTQQEDSAVYLCASSLSSNQPQHFGDGTRLSIL.